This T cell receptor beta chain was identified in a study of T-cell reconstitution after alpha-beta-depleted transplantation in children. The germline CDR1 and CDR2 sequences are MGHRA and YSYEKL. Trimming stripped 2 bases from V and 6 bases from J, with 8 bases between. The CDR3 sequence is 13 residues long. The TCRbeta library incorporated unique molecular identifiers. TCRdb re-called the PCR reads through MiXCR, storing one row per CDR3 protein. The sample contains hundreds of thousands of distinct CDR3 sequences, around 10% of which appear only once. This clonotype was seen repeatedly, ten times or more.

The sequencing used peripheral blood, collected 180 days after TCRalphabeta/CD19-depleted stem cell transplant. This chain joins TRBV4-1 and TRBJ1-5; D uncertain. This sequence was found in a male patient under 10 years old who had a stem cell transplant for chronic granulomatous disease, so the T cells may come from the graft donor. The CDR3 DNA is TGCGCCAGCAGCCAACGGGTGGGTCAGCCCCAGCATTTT. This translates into CASSQRVGQPQHF.